The rows below give T cell receptor beta chains drawn from one sample of a study of T-cell memory formation after mild COVID-19. TCRdb recomputed calls from the 5' RACE reads with MiXCR, one row per CDR3 protein. The table has about 360,000 distinct CDR3 sequences, 13% to 15% seen once. Sample: PBMCs or a T cell subset sorted from them (not recorded which). The receptors here all came from a man younger than 30 who had mild COVID-19 (a few samples of this study predate the infection). Cell type and time point are not known. CDR3s include the opening cysteine and the closing phenylalanine or tryptophan. A D gene is named only where the DNA matches it firmly. Only part of the rows carry a size: once, few, many, or a class if the clone is expanded.

d_call: NA; v_call: TRBV29-1; j_call: TRBJ2-3; clone_size: few; cdr3_aa: CSVEPGGTDTQYF; cdr3_nt: TGCAGCGTTGAACCGGGGGGCACAGATACGCAGTATTTT
d_call: NA; v_call: TRBV3-1; j_call: TRBJ2-2; clone_size: NA; cdr3_aa: CASSQARAPGELFF; cdr3_nt: TGTGCCAGCAGCCAAGCCAGGGCCCCCGGGGAGCTGTTTTTT
d_call: NA; v_call: TRBV5-1; j_call: TRBJ2-3; clone_size: NA; cdr3_aa: CASSLKGDYTDTQYF; cdr3_nt: TGCGCCAGCAGCTTGAAGGGAGACTACACAGATACGCAGTATTTT
d_call: NA; v_call: TRBV4-3; j_call: TRBJ2-3; clone_size: few; cdr3_aa: CASSQDLRVSTDTQYF; cdr3_nt: TGCGCCAGCAGCCAAGATCTCAGGGTCAGCACAGATACGCAGTATTTT
d_call: NA; v_call: TRBV6-2/TRBV6-3; j_call: TRBJ2-1; clone_size: NA; cdr3_aa: CASSYIAGGHNEQFF; cdr3_nt: TGTGCCAGCAGTTACATCGCTGGGGGACACAATGAGCAGTTCTTC
d_call: TRBD1; v_call: TRBV6-1; j_call: TRBJ1-2; clone_size: many; cdr3_aa: CATRQGIDYGYTF; cdr3_nt: TGTGCCACCCGACAGGGGATCGACTATGGCTACACCTTC
d_call: TRBD1; v_call: TRBV24-1; j_call: TRBJ2-5; clone_size: few; cdr3_aa: CATSTPGQGYQETQYF; cdr3_nt: TGTGCCACCAGCACCCCGGGACAGGGTTACCAAGAGACCCAGTACTTC
d_call: NA; v_call: TRBV3-1; j_call: TRBJ1-1; clone_size: NA; cdr3_aa: CASSPMGSYGTEAFF; cdr3_nt: TGTGCCAGCAGCCCCATGGGTTCGTATGGCACTGAAGCTTTCTTT
d_call: NA; v_call: TRBV2; j_call: TRBJ2-5; clone_size: few; cdr3_aa: CAGRLDQETQYF; cdr3_nt: TGTGCCGGCAGACTAGACCAAGAGACCCAGTACTTC
d_call: NA; v_call: TRBV6-4; j_call: TRBJ1-1; clone_size: many; cdr3_aa: CASSVRVGDTEAFF; cdr3_nt: TGTGCCAGCAGTGTCAGGGTAGGGGACACTGAAGCTTTCTTT
d_call: NA; v_call: TRBV5-8; j_call: TRBJ2-3; clone_size: NA; cdr3_aa: CASSSGVLADTQYF; cdr3_nt: TGTGCCAGCAGCTCGGGGGTTTTAGCAGATACGCAGTATTTT
d_call: NA; v_call: TRBV5-1; j_call: TRBJ2-2; clone_size: NA; cdr3_aa: CASSLGGAATGELFF; cdr3_nt: TGCGCCAGCAGCTTGGGAGGGGCGGCCACCGGGGAGCTGTTTTTT
d_call: NA; v_call: TRBV5-1; j_call: TRBJ1-2; clone_size: NA; cdr3_aa: CASSFQGNDGYTF; cdr3_nt: TGCGCCAGCAGCTTTCAAGGGAACGATGGCTACACCTTC
d_call: TRBD2; v_call: TRBV2; j_call: TRBJ2-3; clone_size: NA; cdr3_aa: CASSEGREGTDTQYF; cdr3_nt: TGTGCCAGCAGTGAGGGGCGGGAGGGTACAGATACGCAGTATTTT
d_call: NA; v_call: TRBV5-4; j_call: TRBJ1-1; clone_size: few; cdr3_aa: CASSLAYAGEAFF; cdr3_nt: TGTGCCAGCAGCTTGGCCTACGCGGGTGAAGCTTTCTTT
d_call: NA; v_call: TRBV12-3/TRBV12-4; j_call: TRBJ2-5; clone_size: many; cdr3_aa: CASNHGGFQETQYF; cdr3_nt: TGTGCCAGCAACCACGGCGGATTTCAAGAGACCCAGTACTTC
d_call: TRBD2; v_call: TRBV5-1; j_call: TRBJ2-4; clone_size: few; cdr3_aa: CASSTRTSGGKNIQYF; cdr3_nt: TGCGCCAGCAGCACCCGGACTAGCGGGGGGAAAAACATTCAGTACTTC
d_call: NA; v_call: TRBV2; j_call: TRBJ2-1; clone_size: NA; cdr3_aa: CASSERGAQVLSSYNEQFF; cdr3_nt: TGTGCCAGCAGTGAAAGGGGTGCACAGGTATTGAGCTCCTACAATGAGCAGTTCTTC
d_call: TRBD1; v_call: TRBV6-5; j_call: TRBJ2-6; clone_size: NA; cdr3_aa: CASSYSGTGARSGANVLTF; cdr3_nt: TGTGCCAGCAGTTACTCGGGGACAGGGGCCCGATCTGGGGCCAACGTCCTGACTTTC
d_call: NA; v_call: TRBV9; j_call: TRBJ2-3; clone_size: few; cdr3_aa: CASSVESWVTDTQYF; cdr3_nt: TGTGCCAGCAGCGTAGAATCTTGGGTCACAGATACGCAGTATTTT
d_call: NA; v_call: TRBV12-3/TRBV12-4; j_call: TRBJ1-5; clone_size: few; cdr3_aa: CASSLMGRGEPQHF; cdr3_nt: TGTGCCAGCAGTTTAATGGGTAGGGGGGAGCCCCAGCATTTT
d_call: TRBD2; v_call: TRBV4-3; j_call: TRBJ2-1; clone_size: NA; cdr3_aa: CASSQESSGSYNEQFF; cdr3_nt: TGCGCCAGCAGCCAAGAATCGAGCGGGAGCTACAATGAGCAGTTCTTC
d_call: NA; v_call: TRBV12-3/TRBV12-4; j_call: TRBJ2-1; clone_size: NA; cdr3_aa: CASSSPAGPYNEQFF; cdr3_nt: TGTGCCAGCAGTTCGCCAGCGGGCCCTTACAATGAGCAGTTCTTC
d_call: NA; v_call: TRBV6-2/TRBV6-3; j_call: TRBJ2-1; clone_size: many; cdr3_aa: CASSSTDSRIREQFF; cdr3_nt: TGTGCCAGCAGTTCCACGGACAGCCGGATCAGGGAGCAGTTCTTC
d_call: NA; v_call: TRBV5-1; j_call: TRBJ2-5; clone_size: NA; cdr3_aa: CASSLVRVETQYF; cdr3_nt: TGCGCCAGCAGCTTGGTCAGGGTCGAGACCCAGTACTTC
d_call: NA; v_call: TRBV2; j_call: TRBJ2-1; clone_size: NA; cdr3_aa: CASSEAGLRNEQFF; cdr3_nt: TGTGCCAGCAGTGAGGCAGGGTTGCGGAATGAGCAGTTCTTC
d_call: NA; v_call: TRBV20-1; j_call: TRBJ2-7; clone_size: NA; cdr3_aa: CSARNWRGGSYEQYF; cdr3_nt: TGCAGTGCTCGTAACTGGAGAGGGGGCTCCTACGAGCAGTACTTC
d_call: NA; v_call: TRBV5-1; j_call: TRBJ2-2; clone_size: many; cdr3_aa: CASSLTQPTNTGELFF; cdr3_nt: TGCGCCAGCAGCTTGACACAGCCCACGAACACCGGGGAGCTGTTTTTT
d_call: NA; v_call: TRBV4-2; j_call: TRBJ2-5; clone_size: NA; cdr3_aa: CASSQGNSGHQETQYF; cdr3_nt: TGTGCCAGCAGCCAGGGGAATTCAGGGCACCAAGAGACCCAGTACTTC
d_call: TRBD2; v_call: TRBV20-1; j_call: TRBJ2-3; clone_size: NA; cdr3_aa: CSATGCGLAGGQIDTQYF; cdr3_nt: TGCAGTGCGACCGGGTGTGGCCTAGCGGGGGGGCAGATAGATACGCAGTATTTT
d_call: NA; v_call: TRBV7-2; j_call: TRBJ2-7; clone_size: few; cdr3_aa: CASSLASGQSYEQYF; cdr3_nt: TGTGCCAGCAGCTTAGCGTCAGGACAGTCCTACGAGCAGTACTTC
d_call: TRBD1; v_call: TRBV7-9; j_call: TRBJ2-7; clone_size: few; cdr3_aa: CASSLAGAGGLEYF; cdr3_nt: TGTGCCAGCAGCTTAGCCGGGGCAGGGGGTCTGGAGTACTTC
d_call: NA; v_call: TRBV6-5; j_call: TRBJ1-2; clone_size: NA; cdr3_aa: CASSLFGVRGNYGYTF; cdr3_nt: TGTGCCAGCAGCCTCTTCGGAGTTAGGGGGAACTATGGCTACACCTTC
d_call: NA; v_call: TRBV20-1; j_call: TRBJ1-2; clone_size: few; cdr3_aa: CRGPVGLPGYTF; cdr3_nt: TGCAGGGGTCCCGTCGGATTACCCGGCTACACCTTC
d_call: NA; v_call: TRBV12-5; j_call: TRBJ2-1; clone_size: NA; cdr3_aa: CASGLPSSYNEQFF; cdr3_nt: TGTGCTAGTGGTTTGCCCAGCTCCTACAATGAGCAGTTCTTC
d_call: NA; v_call: TRBV6-5; j_call: TRBJ1-5; clone_size: many; cdr3_aa: CASSYSQNQPQHF; cdr3_nt: TGTGCCAGCAGTTACTCGCAGAATCAGCCCCAGCATTTT
d_call: NA; v_call: TRBV28; j_call: TRBJ2-1; clone_size: many; cdr3_aa: CASHSLARVRGEQFF; cdr3_nt: TGTGCCAGCCATTCCCTAGCGAGGGTGAGGGGTGAGCAGTTCTTC
d_call: NA; v_call: TRBV4-1; j_call: TRBJ2-7; clone_size: NA; cdr3_aa: CASSQVLALSYEQYF; cdr3_nt: TGCGCCAGCAGCCAAGTACTAGCCTTAAGCTACGAGCAGTACTTC
d_call: NA; v_call: TRBV2; j_call: TRBJ1-2; clone_size: few; cdr3_aa: CASGGDLVNGYTF; cdr3_nt: TGTGCCAGCGGAGGGGACTTGGTTAATGGCTACACCTTC
d_call: NA; v_call: TRBV11-3; j_call: TRBJ2-3; clone_size: NA; cdr3_aa: CASSALSADTQYF; cdr3_nt: TGTGCCAGCAGCGCCTTGTCCGCTGATACGCAGTATTTT
d_call: TRBD2; v_call: TRBV3-1; j_call: TRBJ2-5; clone_size: NA; cdr3_aa: CASSHTLRAGTSGGETQYF; cdr3_nt: TGTGCCAGCAGCCATACTCTGAGGGCGGGGACTAGCGGGGGAGAGACCCAGTACTTC
d_call: NA; v_call: TRBV19; j_call: TRBJ1-2; clone_size: NA; cdr3_aa: CASSPGPMPNYGYTF; cdr3_nt: TGTGCCAGTAGCCCAGGGCCAATGCCTAACTATGGCTACACCTTC
d_call: NA; v_call: TRBV12-3/TRBV12-4; j_call: TRBJ1-5; clone_size: few; cdr3_aa: CASSLRRGDQPQHF; cdr3_nt: TGTGCCAGCAGTTTGCGGCGAGGGGATCAGCCCCAGCATTTT
d_call: TRBD1; v_call: TRBV28; j_call: TRBJ2-7; clone_size: few; cdr3_aa: CASSFFRDRAYEQYF; cdr3_nt: TGTGCCAGCAGTTTCTTCCGGGACAGGGCCTACGAGCAGTACTTC
d_call: NA; v_call: TRBV12-3/TRBV12-4; j_call: TRBJ1-1; clone_size: NA; cdr3_aa: CASISLIGTEAFF; cdr3_nt: TGTGCCAGCATTTCCCTGATTGGCACTGAAGCTTTCTTT
d_call: NA; v_call: TRBV3-1; j_call: TRBJ2-7; clone_size: few; cdr3_aa: CASSQDGHEQYF; cdr3_nt: TGTGCCAGCAGCCAAGATGGCCACGAGCAGTACTTC
d_call: TRBD1; v_call: TRBV19; j_call: TRBJ1-2; clone_size: few; cdr3_aa: CASSASGQGYGYTF; cdr3_nt: TGTGCCAGTAGTGCCTCCGGACAGGGGTATGGCTACACCTTC
d_call: TRBD1; v_call: TRBV7-2; j_call: TRBJ1-2; clone_size: many; cdr3_aa: CASSPQGQGRGYTF; cdr3_nt: TGTGCCAGCAGCCCCCAAGGACAGGGTCGTGGCTACACCTTC
d_call: TRBD1; v_call: TRBV13; j_call: TRBJ1-6; clone_size: NA; cdr3_aa: CASSPDRWAGSPLHF; cdr3_nt: TGTGCCAGCAGCCCGGACAGGTGGGCCGGTTCACCCCTCCACTTT
d_call: TRBD2; v_call: TRBV20-1; j_call: TRBJ2-3; clone_size: few; cdr3_aa: CSARGLAGGRGDTQYF; cdr3_nt: TGCAGTGCTAGAGGACTAGCGGGGGGAAGGGGGGATACGCAGTATTTT
d_call: NA; v_call: TRBV12-5; j_call: TRBJ1-5; clone_size: few; cdr3_aa: CASGLYQPQHF; cdr3_nt: TGTGCTAGTGGTTTATATCAGCCCCAGCATTTT